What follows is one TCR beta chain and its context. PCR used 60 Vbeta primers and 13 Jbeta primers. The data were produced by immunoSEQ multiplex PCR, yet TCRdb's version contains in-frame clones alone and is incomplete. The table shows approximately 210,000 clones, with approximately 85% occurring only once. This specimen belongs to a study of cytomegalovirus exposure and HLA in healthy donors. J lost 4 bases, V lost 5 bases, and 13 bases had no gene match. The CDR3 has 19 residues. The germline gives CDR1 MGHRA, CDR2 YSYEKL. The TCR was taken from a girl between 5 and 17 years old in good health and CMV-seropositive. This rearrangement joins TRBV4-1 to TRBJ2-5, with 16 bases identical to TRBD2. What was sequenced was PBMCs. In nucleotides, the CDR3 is TGCGCCAGCAGCATTCGGGGACTAGCGGGGGGGCCGAGTGGAGAGACCCAGTACTTC. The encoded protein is CASSIRGLAGGPSGETQYF.